The entry below gives a single TCR beta chain sequence along with its context. Its target is unknown. Libraries were prepared by immunoSEQ multiplex PCR; TCRdb keeps only in-frame clonotypes and omits some of them. This sample yields 46,000 or so clones, of which approximately 95% are seen a single time; roughly 0.16% belongs to the top ten. The entry originates in a study of human thymus T cells. Findings of the study overall: Apparent bias marked the V and J gene usage of thymic and blood repertoires.

This CDR3 has 14 amino acids. The origin of this receptor is a girl under three years old with a congenital heart defect but otherwise immunologically healthy. The sample taken for sequencing was blood. The V and J genes are TRBV7-5 and TRBJ1-5; the D call of TRBD1 is as the table states it, not checked on the DNA. TRBV7-5 is classified as a pseudogene. As DNA, the CDR3 is TGTGCCAGAAGACTCACAGGGGTGGGTCAGCCCCAGCATTTT. Encoded protein: CARRLTGVGQPQHF.